Presented here are 19 T cell receptor beta chains from one specimen sequenced in a study of response to subunit inactivated influenza vaccine. TCRdb independently ran MiXCR on the RT-PCR reads; one entry per CDR3 protein. This table has 600,000 to 850,000 distinct CDR3 sequences, less than 15% appearing once. Sequenced material: PBMCs from blood, taken 14 to 15 days before vaccination. Receptors were obtained from a man over 45 who received an inactivated influenza vaccine.

J is TRBJ1-1 and V is TRBV28; D is perhaps TRBD1 (6 bases). The V end lost 10 bases, the J end lost 0 bases, and 9 bases lay between the germline ends. Germline assignment: CDR1 MDHEN and CDR2 SYDVKM. CDR3 length: 12 amino acids. CDR3 DNA: TGTGCCACCGGACAGCTGAACACTGAAGCTTTCTTT. Residues: CATGQLNTEAFF.

The chain recombines TRBV4-2 with TRBJ2-2, with D perhaps TRBD2 (5 bases). Germline loops: CDR1 LGHNA, CDR2 YNFKEQ. CDR3 length: 16 residues. The V end was cut by 1 base, the J end by 6 bases, with 15 bases between. CDR3 loop: CASSQGGTRVSGELFF. CDR3 DNA sequence: TGTGCCAGCAGCCAAGGAGGTACGCGGGTCTCCGGGGAGCTGTTTTTT.

This clonotype has a handful of counts. V gene TRBV6-2 or TRBV6-3 combines with J gene TRBJ2-7; TRBD2 matches at 7 bases. This CDR3 is 14 amino acids long. CDR1 is MNHEY and CDR2 is SVGEGT in the germline V gene. With 4 bases clipped from V and 6 bases from J, the junction kept 9 bases outside the gene matches. CDR3 DNA sequence: TGTGCCAGCAGTTCTGGACTAGAAACGAGCGAGCAGTACTTC. This codes for CASSSGLETSEQYF.

The rearrangement uses TRBV20-1 and TRBJ2-1; 8 bases are a match to TRBD2. The V and J ends lost 3 bases and 4 bases, in that order; junction bases with no gene match: 5. CDR1 DFQATT and CDR2 SNEGSKA come from the germline V gene (reference sequence). This CDR3 is 14 amino acids long. The CDR3 sequence: CSARSASGYNEQFF. The CDR3, as DNA: TGCAGTGCTAGGTCGGCTAGCGGGTACAATGAGCAGTTCTTC.

The genes are TRBV20-1 and TRBJ1-1, with 9 bases matching TRBD1. The CDR3 totals 12 residues. Germline-derived CDR1 and CDR2 are DFQATT and SNEGSKA (reference sequence). With 6 bases clipped from V and 5 bases from J, the junction kept 4 bases outside the gene matches. The CDR3 is CSANRGRTEAFF. DNA for the CDR3: TGCAGTGCAAACAGGGGGCGGACTGAAGCTTTCTTT.

About this clonotype: At one boundary the junction diverges from the germline segment, which might be a read error. The chain recombines TRBV28 with TRBJ1-4; 8 nucleotides match TRBD1. The CDR3 sequence is 15 residues long. Germline V lookup: CDR1 MDHEN, CDR2 SYDVKM. The chain's CDR3 is CASGLATGVNEKLFF. In DNA form, the CDR3 reads TGTGCCAGCGGTTTGGCGACAGGGGTTAATGAAAAACTGTTTTTT.

This clonotype was found a few times. This chain joins TRBV12-3 or TRBV12-4 and TRBJ1-5; TRBD1 matches 11 bases. The CDR3 is 15 residues long. The J segment lost 6 bases and the V segment lost 3 bases, leaving 4 bases of the junction unmatched. The CDR3 bases are TGTGCCAGCAGTTTTTTGGGACAGGGGGTTCAGCCCCAGCATTTT. It specifies CASSFLGQGVQPQHF.

The rearrangement uses TRBV12-2 and TRBJ2-2. TRBV12-2 is designated a pseudogene. The CDR3 has 13 residues. The CDR3 DNA sequence: TGTGCAAGTCGTTCGGGAACTACCGGGGAGCTGTTTTTT. It translates to CASRSGTTGELFF.

On this clonotype: This may stem from a read error, because a much larger clone lies one nucleotide away. This sequence joins TRBV12-3 or TRBV12-4 and TRBJ2-1; D possibly corresponds to TRBD2 (5 bases). The CDR3 sequence is 15 residues long. The V end lost 7 bases, the J end lost 3 bases, and 16 bases lay between the germline ends. Written as DNA, the CDR3 is TGTGCCAGCATTCCTGGTCGGGAAGGCTACAATGAGCAGTTCTTC. Protein: CASIPGREGYNEQFF.

V and J are TRBV2 and TRBJ2-5; 11 nucleotides match TRBD1. The CDR3 runs to 17 residues. The J segment lost 4 bases and the V segment lost 5 bases, leaving 12 bases of the junction unmatched. Germline V CDR1 and CDR2: SNHLY, FYNNEI. The CDR3 DNA is TGTGCCAGCAGTCCCTTTAAAACCGGGACAGGGGGAGAGACCCAGTACTTC. Protein sequence: CASSPFKTGTGGETQYF.

This clonotype has a handful of counts. The chain joins TRBV7-6 to TRBJ2-7, with 7 bases lining up with TRBD1. This CDR3 has 14 residues. With V trimmed by 5 bases and J by 7 bases, 11 bases remained unmatched. CDR1 SGHVS and CDR2 FNYEAQ come from the germline V gene. The CDR3 DNA reads as TGTGCCAGCAGCGAGGGACAGTCTGTAAGGGAGCAGTACTTC. As protein: CASSEGQSVREQYF. Filled out from reference TRBV7-6 and TRBJ2-7, the complete variable domain reads GAGVSQSPRYKVTKRGQDVALRCDPISGHVSLYWYRQALGQGPEFLTYFNYEAQQDKSGLPNDRFSAERPEGSISTLTIQRTEQRDSAMYRCASSEGQSVREQYFGPGTRLTVT.

For this clonotype: A much larger clone lies a single base off, so this may be a read error. This chain uses TRBV7-6 with TRBJ2-7; no clear D gene. The CDR3 contains 14 residues. CDR1 SGHVS and CDR2 FNYEAQ come from the germline V gene. Trimming shortened V by 8 bases and J by 3 bases, and 17 bases separated the two germline ends. As DNA, the CDR3 is TGTGCCAGCTGCCCCCTCGACGGAAGCTACGAGCAGTACTTC. Translation: CASCPLDGSYEQYF.

This clonotype turned up a few times. The gene calls are TRBV28 and TRBJ2-2; 8 bases match TRBD2. CDR1 is MDHEN, CDR2 SYDVKM, per germline. V lost 10 bases, J lost 3 bases, and 7 bases stayed unmatched. The CDR3 contains 14 residues. The CDR3 DNA sequence: TGTGCCACGTTAGCGGGGAGCTACACCGGGGAGCTGTTTTTT. Protein product: CATLAGSYTGELFF.

The chain is built from TRBV20-1 and TRBJ2-3; D is tentatively TRBD1 or TRBD2 (5 bases each). The ends were cut back, 4 bases at V and 0 bases at J, with 17 bases in the middle. The CDR3 extends over 16 amino acids. Germline CDR1 DFQATT, CDR2 SNEGSKA (reference sequence). CDR3 loop: CSATPGFSASTDTQYF. The DNA for the CDR3 is TGCAGTGCTACCCCAGGGTTTAGCGCGAGCACAGATACGCAGTATTTT.

This clonotype was seen a few times. The chain recombines TRBV10-3 with TRBJ2-7, with 9 bases lining up with TRBD1. This CDR3 is 14 amino acids long. Germline V gives CDR1 ENHRY, CDR2 SYGVKD. J was trimmed by 1 base and V by 8 bases; bases with no gene match: 6. CDR3 nucleotide sequence: TGTGCCATCCACCCGACAGGGGGTTCCTACGAGCAGTACTTC. Translated, it gives CAIHPTGGSYEQYF.

The sample holds a few counts of this clonotype. The chain has TRBV24-1 and TRBJ1-1; D is ambiguous. This CDR3 is 14 amino acids long. Deletions cut 2 bases from V and 3 bases from J, with 9 bases between. CDR1 and CDR2 (germline): KGHDR, SFDVKD. CDR3 amino acids: CATSDSRRYTEAFF. The CDR3 nucleotides are TGTGCCACCAGTGATTCACGACGGTACACTGAAGCTTTCTTT.

This clonotype was detected ten times or more. This sequence joins TRBV2 and TRBJ2-2, with 12 bases that match TRBD2. Germline CDR1 and CDR2: SNHLY and FYNNEI. The CDR3 loop spans 18 amino acids. With V trimmed by 4 bases and J by 1 base, 7 bases remained unmatched. This CDR3 is CASSVYILAGGNTGELFF. CDR3 in DNA: TGTGCCAGCAGTGTTTATATACTAGCGGGAGGGAACACCGGGGAGCTGTTTTTT.

In its sample, this clonotype was seen a few times. The genes are TRBV20-1 and TRBJ2-1; D tentatively reads TRBD1 or TRBD2 (6 bases each). Germline assignment: CDR1 DFQATT and CDR2 SNEGSKA (reference sequence). The CDR3 is 16 residues long. The V gene lost 0 bases and the J gene lost 4 bases, with 16 bases spanning the gap. Here the CDR3 reads CSARDFPGAHYNEQFF. The CDR3 coding sequence is TGCAGTGCTAGAGATTTTCCGGGGGCGCATTACAATGAGCAGTTCTTC.

The CDR3 loop is CASSYVDNSIHEQYF. The CDR3 bases are TGTGCCAGCAGCTATGTCGACAATAGCATCCACGAGCAGTACTTC. The rearrangement links TRBV5-6 to TRBJ2-7; D is ambiguous. Per the germline V gene, CDR1 is SGHDT and CDR2 is YYEEEE. This CDR3 is 15 amino acids long. Trimming removed 3 bases at V and 5 bases at J, with 18 bases between.